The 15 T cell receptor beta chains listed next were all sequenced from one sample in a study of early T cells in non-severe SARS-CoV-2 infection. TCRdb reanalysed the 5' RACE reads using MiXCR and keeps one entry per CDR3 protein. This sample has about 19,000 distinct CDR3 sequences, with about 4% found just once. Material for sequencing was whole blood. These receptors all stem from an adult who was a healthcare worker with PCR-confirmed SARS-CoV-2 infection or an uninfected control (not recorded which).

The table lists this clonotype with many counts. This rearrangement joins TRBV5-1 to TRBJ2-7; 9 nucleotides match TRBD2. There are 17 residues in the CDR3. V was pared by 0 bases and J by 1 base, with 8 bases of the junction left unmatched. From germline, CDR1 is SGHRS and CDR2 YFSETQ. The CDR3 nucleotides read TGCGCCAGCAGCTTGGGCGCTAGCGGGGCGCTTTCCTACGAGCAGTACTTC. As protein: CASSLGASGALSYEQYF.

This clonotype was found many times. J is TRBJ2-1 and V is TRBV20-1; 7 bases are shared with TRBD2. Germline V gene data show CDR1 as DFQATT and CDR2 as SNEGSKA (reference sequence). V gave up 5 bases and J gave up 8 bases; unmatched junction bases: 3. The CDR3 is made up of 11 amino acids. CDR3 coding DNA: TGCAGTGCTGGGGGGAGGGATGAGCAGTTCTTC. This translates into CSAGGRDEQFF.

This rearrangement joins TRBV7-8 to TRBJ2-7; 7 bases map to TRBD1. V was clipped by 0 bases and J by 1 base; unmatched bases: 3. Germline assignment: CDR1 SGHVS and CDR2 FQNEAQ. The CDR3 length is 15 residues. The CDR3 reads CASSLAGTASYEQYF. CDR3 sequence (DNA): TGTGCCAGCAGCTTAGCCGGGACAGCATCCTACGAGCAGTACTTC.

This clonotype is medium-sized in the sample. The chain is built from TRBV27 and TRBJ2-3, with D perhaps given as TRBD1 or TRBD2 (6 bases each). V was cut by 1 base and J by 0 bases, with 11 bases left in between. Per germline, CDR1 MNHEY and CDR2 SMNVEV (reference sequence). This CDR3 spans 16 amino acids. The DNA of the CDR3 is TGTGCCAGCAGTTTATACGGGGGCCCTAGCACAGATACGCAGTATTTT. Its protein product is CASSLYGGPSTDTQYF.

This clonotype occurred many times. Here the CDR3 reads CASSLEGATEAFF. The CDR3 DNA sequence: TGTGCCAGCAGCTTAGAAGGGGCCACTGAAGCTTTCTTT. The chain employs TRBV7-9 and TRBJ1-1, with a weak D call TRBD1 (5 bases). With 1 base removed from V and 4 bases from J, the gap between germline ends came to 7 bases. CDR3 length: 13 amino acids. CDR1 and CDR2 (germline): SEHNR, FQNEAQ (reference sequence).

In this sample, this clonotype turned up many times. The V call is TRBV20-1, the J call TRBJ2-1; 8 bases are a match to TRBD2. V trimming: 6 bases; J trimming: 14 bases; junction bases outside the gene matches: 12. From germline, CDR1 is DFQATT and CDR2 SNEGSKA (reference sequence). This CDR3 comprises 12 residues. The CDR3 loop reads CSAQRNGGAEFF. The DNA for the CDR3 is TGCAGTGCCCAGAGGAACGGGGGGGCCGAGTTCTTC.

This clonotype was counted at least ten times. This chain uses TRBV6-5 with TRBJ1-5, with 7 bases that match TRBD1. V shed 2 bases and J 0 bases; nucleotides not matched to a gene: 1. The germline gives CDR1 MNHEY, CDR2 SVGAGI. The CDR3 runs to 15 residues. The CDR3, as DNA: TGTGCCAGCAGTTACGACAGGGATAGCAATCAGCCCCAGCATTTT. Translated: CASSYDRDSNQPQHF.

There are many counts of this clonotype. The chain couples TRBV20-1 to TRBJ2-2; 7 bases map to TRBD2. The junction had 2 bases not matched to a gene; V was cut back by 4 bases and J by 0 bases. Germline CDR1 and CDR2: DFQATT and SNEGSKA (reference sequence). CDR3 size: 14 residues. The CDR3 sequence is CSANSGTNTGELFF. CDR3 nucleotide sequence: TGCAGTGCTAACAGCGGGACGAACACCGGGGAGCTGTTTTTT.

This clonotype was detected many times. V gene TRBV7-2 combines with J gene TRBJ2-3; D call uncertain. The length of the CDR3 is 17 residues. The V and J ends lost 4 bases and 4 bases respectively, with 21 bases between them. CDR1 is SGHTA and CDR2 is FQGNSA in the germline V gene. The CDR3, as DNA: TGTGCCAGCAGCTCGCCCCGACCAGTCGTCCGGTCAGATACGCAGTATTTT. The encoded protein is CASSSPRPVVRSDTQYF.

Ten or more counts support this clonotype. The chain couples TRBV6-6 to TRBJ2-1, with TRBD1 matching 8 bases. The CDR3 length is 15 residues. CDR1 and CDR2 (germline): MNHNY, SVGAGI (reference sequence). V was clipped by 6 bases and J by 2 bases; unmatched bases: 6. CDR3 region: CASSSDRAPYNEQFF. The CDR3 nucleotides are TGTGCCAGCAGCTCGGACAGGGCTCCCTACAATGAGCAGTTCTTC.

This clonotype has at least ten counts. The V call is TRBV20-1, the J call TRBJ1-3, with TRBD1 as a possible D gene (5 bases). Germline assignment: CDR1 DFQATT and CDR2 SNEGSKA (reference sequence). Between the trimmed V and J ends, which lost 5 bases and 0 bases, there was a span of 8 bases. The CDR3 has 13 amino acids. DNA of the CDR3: TGCAGTGCTGCCAGGGCCTCTGGAAACACCATATATTTT. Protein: CSAARASGNTIYF.

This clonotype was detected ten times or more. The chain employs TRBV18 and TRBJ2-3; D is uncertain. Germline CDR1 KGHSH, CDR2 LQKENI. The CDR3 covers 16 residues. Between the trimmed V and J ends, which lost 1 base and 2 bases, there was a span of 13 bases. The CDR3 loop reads CASSPQRGDSTDTQYF. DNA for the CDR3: TGTGCCAGCTCACCACAGCGCGGTGATTCCACAGATACGCAGTATTTT.

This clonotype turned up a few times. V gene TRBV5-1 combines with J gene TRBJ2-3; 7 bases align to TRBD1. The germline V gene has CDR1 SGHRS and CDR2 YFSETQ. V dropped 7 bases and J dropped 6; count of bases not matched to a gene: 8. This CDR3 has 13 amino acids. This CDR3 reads CASSDRAEDTQYF. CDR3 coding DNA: TGCGCCAGCTCTGACAGGGCCGAGGATACGCAGTATTTT.

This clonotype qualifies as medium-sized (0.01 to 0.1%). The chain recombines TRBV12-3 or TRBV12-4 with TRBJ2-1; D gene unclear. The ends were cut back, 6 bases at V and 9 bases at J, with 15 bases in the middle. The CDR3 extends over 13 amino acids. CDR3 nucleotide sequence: TGTGCCAGCAGCCGGATCGCTCTCGGTGAGCAGTTCTTC. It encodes CASSRIALGEQFF.

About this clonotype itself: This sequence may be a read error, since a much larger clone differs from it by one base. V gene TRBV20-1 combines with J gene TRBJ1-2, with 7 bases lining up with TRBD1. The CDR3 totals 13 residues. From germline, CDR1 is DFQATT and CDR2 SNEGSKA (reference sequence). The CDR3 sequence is CGAETGIAYGYTF. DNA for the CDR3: TGCGGTGCTGAGACAGGGATTGCCTATGGCTACACCTTC.